A single sample gave rise to the 17 T cell receptor beta chains below, sequenced in a study of shared T cell receptors in the human thymus. Some clones are missing from TCRdb's copy, which holds only in-frame ones; the method was immunoSEQ multiplex PCR. In the table there are 630,000 or so clones, approximately 87% of which are singletons. The data were also submitted as part of a second study, on human thymus T cells.

Sequenced sample: thymocytes. All receptors derive from a boy younger than two with a congenital heart defect.

Turning to this clone: The sample holds other DNA sequences that translate to the same CDR3. The chain uses TRBV12-5 and TRBJ1-5; unclear D gene. The V end lost 1 base, the J end lost 4 bases, and 2 bases lay between the germline ends. The CDR3 totals 12 residues. Germline V gene lookup returns CDR1 LGHNT and CDR2 FRNRAP. The CDR3: CASGLANQPQHF. CDR3 DNA sequence: TGTGCTAGTGGTTTGGCTAATCAGCCCCAGCATTTT.

The chain recombines TRBV15 with TRBJ2-7; perhaps TRBD1 as D (5 bases). Germline V gene data show CDR1 as LNHNV and CDR2 as YYDKDF (reference sequence). Trimming removed 0 bases at V and 2 bases at J, with 14 bases between. This CDR3 is 16 amino acids long. Here the CDR3 DNA reads TGTGCCACCAGCAGAGAGGTAAGGGGTGCGGCCTACGAGCAGTACTTC. This gives the protein CATSREVRGAAYEQYF.

The chain combines TRBV28 with TRBJ1-6; no clear D. Trimming shortened V by 7 bases and J by 5 bases, and 18 bases separated the two germline ends. This CDR3 has 16 amino acids. The V gene's germline CDR1 is MDHEN and CDR2 SYDVKM. CDR3 DNA: TGTGCCAGCACCCCACGGGGAGGCCGTAATAATTCACCCCTCCACTTT. This gives the protein CASTPRGGRNNSPLHF.

The chain is built from TRBV5-6 and TRBJ1-2; a weak D match, TRBD1 (6 bases). This CDR3 is built from 17 residues. Germline CDR1 and CDR2: SGHDT and YYEEEE. Trimming cost V 2 bases and J 4 bases, with 21 bases left between them. This chain's CDR3 is CASSFLTGPIHLYGYTF. CDR3 coding DNA: TGTGCCAGCAGCTTTTTGACAGGCCCGATTCACCTCTATGGCTACACCTTC.

This chain uses TRBV11-2 with TRBJ2-7; 7 bases match TRBD1. Per germline, CDR1 SGHAT and CDR2 FQNNGV. The length of the CDR3 is 15 residues. V lost 6 bases and J lost 0; bases outside the gene matches: 8. CDR3: CASRSDRRSSYEQYF. The CDR3 DNA reads TGTGCCAGCAGATCGGACAGGAGGAGCTCCTACGAGCAGTACTTC. Full variable domain (remainder filled in from reference TRBV11-2 and TRBJ2-7): EAGVAQSPRYKIIEKRQSVAFWCNPISGHATLYWYQQILGQGPKLLIQFQNNGVVDDSQLPKDRFSAERLKGVDSTLKIQPAKLEDSAVYLCASRSDRRSSYEQYFGPGTRLTVT.

The chain recombines TRBV5-1 with TRBJ2-1; D might be TRBD2 (6 bases). Trimming shortened V by 1 base and J by 3 bases, and 11 bases separated the two germline ends. CDR1 SGHRS and CDR2 YFSETQ come from the germline V gene. The CDR3 has 15 amino acids. The CDR3 coding sequence is TGCGCCAGCAGCTTGTCTAGCGTCAACTACAATGAGCAGTTCTTC. This codes for CASSLSSVNYNEQFF.

V gene TRBV28 combines with J gene TRBJ2-2; 11 bases are shared with TRBD2. Germline CDR1 reads MDHEN; CDR2 reads SYDVKM. V lost 3 bases and J lost 6; bases outside the gene matches: 12. This CDR3 spans 18 amino acids. CDR3 nucleotides: TGTGCCAGCAGTTTCACCCCGCGACTAGCGGGGTACCCCGGGGAGCTGTTTTTT. Amino acids: CASSFTPRLAGYPGELFF. Using reference TRBV28 and TRBJ2-2 for the parts outside the CDR3, the full variable domain is DVKVTQSSRYLVKRTGEKVFLECVQDMDHENMFWYRQDPGLGLRLIYFSYDVKMKEKGDIPEGYSVSREKKERFSLILESASTNQTSMYLCASSFTPRLAGYPGELFFGEGSRLTVL.

The V call is TRBV7-2, the J call TRBJ2-3; D may be TRBD2 (6 bases). This CDR3 contains 14 residues. The V gene's germline CDR1 is SGHTA and CDR2 FQGNSA. Trimming cost V 4 bases and J 1 base, with 9 bases left between them. The CDR3: CASSYLAGTDTQYF. CDR3 coding DNA: TGTGCCAGCAGCTACTTAGCGGGCACAGATACGCAGTATTTT. The complete variable domain, with remaining parts taken from reference TRBV7-2 and TRBJ2-3, reads GAGVSQSPSNKVTEKGKDVELRCDPISGHTALYWYRQSLGQGLEFLIYFQGNSAPDKSGLPSDRFSAERTGGSVSTLTIQRTQQEDSAVYLCASSYLAGTDTQYFGPGTRLTVL.

This chain links TRBV2 with TRBJ2-5; 8 nucleotides match TRBD1. Germline V gene data show CDR1 as SNHLY and CDR2 as FYNNEI. The CDR3 covers 14 residues. Trimming took 5 bases from V and 5 from J; bases not matched to a gene: 7. The CDR3 nucleotides read TGTGCCAGCAGTCGAGACAGGGGTCAGGAGACCCAGTACTTC. This translates into CASSRDRGQETQYF.

The chain employs TRBV5-6 and TRBJ1-2; D call uncertain. This CDR3 has 16 residues. Germline assignment: CDR1 SGHDT and CDR2 YYEEEE. Trimming stripped 4 bases from V and 0 bases from J, with 16 bases between. The chain's CDR3 is CASSLPWEGANYGYTF. The CDR3 DNA reads as TGTGCCAGCAGCCTACCCTGGGAGGGAGCTAACTATGGCTACACCTTC. Together with reference TRBV5-6 and TRBJ1-2, the CDR3 gives the full variable domain: DAGVTQSPTHLIKTRGQQVTLRCSPKSGHDTVSWYQQALGQGPQFIFQYYEEEERQRGNFPDRFSGHQFPNYSSELNVNALLLGDSALYLCASSLPWEGANYGYTFGSGTRLTVV.

V and J are TRBV18 and TRBJ1-1, with TRBD1 matching 10 bases. The CDR3 contains 15 residues. Germline trimming cut 0 bases from V and 4 bases from J; bases unmatched to any gene: 2. Germline values: CDR1 KGHSH, CDR2 LQKENI. CDR3 in amino acids: CASSPPGQGITEAFF. The CDR3 nucleotides read TGTGCCAGCTCACCACCGGGACAGGGGATCACTGAAGCTTTCTTT.

This chain links TRBV18 with TRBJ2-1; D gene unclear. CDR1 and CDR2 (germline): KGHSH, LQKENI. Trimming left V 3 bases short and J 1 base short, with 10 bases between. The CDR3 consists of 15 residues. The CDR3 is CASSPPGRSYNEQFF. The CDR3 bases are TGTGCCAGCTCACCCCCCGGTCGGTCCTACAATGAGCAGTTCTTC.

CDR3 nucleotides: TGTGCCAGCAGCCTGCCCAGAGTGGGCGAGGAAGCTTTCTTT. It translates to CASSLPRVGEEAFF. The chain couples TRBV14 to TRBJ1-1; D remains ambiguous. Deletions cut 4 bases from V and 8 bases from J, with 17 bases between. CDR3 length: 14 residues. Germline V gene data show CDR1 as SGHDN and CDR2 as FVKESK.

V and J are TRBV5-1 and TRBJ2-7; 9 bases map to TRBD2. Germline V gives CDR1 SGHRS, CDR2 YFSETQ. V gave up 1 base and J gave up 2 bases; unmatched junction bases: 1. The CDR3 covers 14 residues. For the CDR3, the DNA is TGCGCCAGCAGCTTGCAGCGGGGGGCCTACGAGCAGTACTTC. It encodes CASSLQRGAYEQYF.

This rearrangement joins TRBV5-1 to TRBJ2-7; perhaps TRBD2 as D (5 bases). Trimming left V 4 bases short and J 1 base short, with 18 bases between. This CDR3 comprises 16 residues. Per the germline V gene, CDR1 is SGHRS and CDR2 is YFSETQ. The CDR3 here is CASSLKTIPPSYEQYF. For the CDR3, the DNA is TGCGCCAGCAGCCTTAAGACTATTCCTCCTTCCTACGAGCAGTACTTC. Full variable domain (rest looked up from reference TRBV5-1 and TRBJ2-7): KAGVTQTPRYLIKTRGQQVTLSCSPISGHRSVSWYQQTPGQGLQFLFEYFSETQRNKGNFPGRFSGRQFSNSRSEMNVSTLELGDSALYLCASSLKTIPPSYEQYFGPGTRLTVT.

The rearrangement links TRBV25-1 to TRBJ2-7, with 9 bases matching TRBD2. V lost 5 bases to trimming and J lost 3 bases; unmatched junction nucleotides: 11. Germline V gene data show CDR1 as MGHDK and CDR2 as SYGVNS. The CDR3 has 16 amino acids. The CDR3 spells CASSPRGLAGRYEQYF. The CDR3 DNA reads as TGTGCCAGCAGTCCAAGAGGCCTAGCGGGACGCTACGAGCAGTACTTC.

V is TRBV4-1 and J is TRBJ2-1; the match to TRBD2 covers 9 bases. V trimming: 0 bases; J trimming: 4 bases; junction bases outside the gene matches: 13. Germline-derived CDR1 and CDR2 are MGHRA and YSYEKL. CDR3 length: 19 residues. CDR3 in amino acids: CASSQEYPRLAEVYNEQFF. The CDR3 DNA reads TGCGCCAGCAGCCAAGAGTATCCCAGACTAGCGGAGGTGTACAATGAGCAGTTCTTC.